This T cell receptor (beta chain) was recovered during a study of Ad26.COV2.S vaccination and SARS-CoV-2 variants. Treatment meaning: roughly 20 received Ad26.COV2.S at low or high dose, single or two shots; about 5 received placebo; per-sample allocation not given. Samples were taken on day 63 after the first vaccine or placebo injection. This CDR3 contains 15 residues. Losses at the gene ends were 4 bases for V and 4 bases for J; bases not matched to a gene: 5. Germline V lookup: CDR1 LNHDA, CDR2 SQIVND (reference sequence). Using immunoSEQ multiplex PCR, the repertoire was profiled, and TCRdb retains in-frame clones only, with some absent. The table has over 350,000 clones, 80% to 90% seen once; the top ten hold under 4%.

Sequences were derived from peripheral blood, sampled in a trial of Ad26.COV2.S vaccine versus placebo. V is TRBV19 and J is TRBJ1-5, with 9 positions matching TRBD1. The TCR sequence derives from a person aged 18-60 years who received the Ad26.COV2.S COVID-19 vaccine or a placebo. As DNA, the CDR3 is TGTGCCAGTAGTAGGGGGACAGGGATAAATCAGCCCCAGCATTTT. It specifies CASSRGTGINQPQHF.